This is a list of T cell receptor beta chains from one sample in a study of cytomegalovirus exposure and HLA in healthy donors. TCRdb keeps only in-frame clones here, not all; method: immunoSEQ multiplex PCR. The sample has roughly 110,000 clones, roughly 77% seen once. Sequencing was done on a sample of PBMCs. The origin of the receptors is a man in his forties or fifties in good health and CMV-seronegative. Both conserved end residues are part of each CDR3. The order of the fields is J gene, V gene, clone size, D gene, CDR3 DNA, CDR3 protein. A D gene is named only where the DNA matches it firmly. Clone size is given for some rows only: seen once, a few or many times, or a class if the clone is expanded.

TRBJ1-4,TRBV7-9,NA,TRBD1,TGTGCCAGCAGCTTGACAGGGGGCACAACTAATGAAAAACTGTTTTTT,CASSLTGGTTNEKLFF
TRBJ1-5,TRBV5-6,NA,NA,TGTGCCAGCAGCTTGCTGGAGAATAGCAATCAGCCCCAGCATTTT,CASSLLENSNQPQHF
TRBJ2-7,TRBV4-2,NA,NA,TGTGCCAGCAGCCAAGCTAGGCCGGGAGAGCAGTACTTC,CASSQARPGEQYF
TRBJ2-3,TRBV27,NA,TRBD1,TGTGCCAGCAGTTCCGGGACAGGGTTTTCAGATACGCAGTATTTT,CASSSGTGFSDTQYF
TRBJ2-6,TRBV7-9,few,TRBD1,TGTGCCAGCAGCTCCAGCCAGCCGACAGGGAGCTCTGGGGCCAACGTCCTGACTTTC,CASSSSQPTGSSGANVLTF
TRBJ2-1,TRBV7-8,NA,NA,TGTGCCAGCAGATTGATGAGCTCCTACAATGAGCAGTTCTTC,CASRLMSSYNEQFF
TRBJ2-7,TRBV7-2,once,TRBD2,TGTGCCAGCAGCTTGGGGACTAGCGGGTACGGCCCCAGATACGAGCAGTACTTC,CASSLGTSGYGPRYEQYF
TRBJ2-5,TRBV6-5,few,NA,TGTGCCAGCAGTTTCAATGACCCGAGGGCGGGAGAGACCCAGTACTTC,CASSFNDPRAGETQYF
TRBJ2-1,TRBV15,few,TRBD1,TGTGCCACCAGCAGAGATTCAACAGGGGGCTCAAATGAGCAGTTCTTC,CATSRDSTGGSNEQFF
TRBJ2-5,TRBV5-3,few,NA,TGTGCCAGAATAGGGGAAGAGACCCAGTACTTC,CARIGEETQYF
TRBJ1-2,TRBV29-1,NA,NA,TGCAGCGTTGGGGAGGGGGGGGGCTATGGCTACACCTTC,CSVGEGGGYGYTF
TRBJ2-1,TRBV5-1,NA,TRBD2,TGCGCCAGCAGCTTTGGTAGTGGACTAGCGGAGTACAATGAGCAGTTCTTC,CASSFGSGLAEYNEQFF
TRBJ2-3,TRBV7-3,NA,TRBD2,TGTGCCAGCAGCCGGGTAGCGGGGCGCACAGATACGCAGTATTTT,CASSRVAGRTDTQYF
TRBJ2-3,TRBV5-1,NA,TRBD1,TGCGCCAGCAGCTTGCCCATTTCCGGGACAGGGGGTACAAGGGAGACAGATACGCAGTATTTT,CASSLPISGTGGTRETDTQYF
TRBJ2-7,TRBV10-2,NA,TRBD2,TGCGCCAGCAGTGAGCGGACTAGCGGGGCCTACGAGCAGTACTTC,CASSERTSGAYEQYF